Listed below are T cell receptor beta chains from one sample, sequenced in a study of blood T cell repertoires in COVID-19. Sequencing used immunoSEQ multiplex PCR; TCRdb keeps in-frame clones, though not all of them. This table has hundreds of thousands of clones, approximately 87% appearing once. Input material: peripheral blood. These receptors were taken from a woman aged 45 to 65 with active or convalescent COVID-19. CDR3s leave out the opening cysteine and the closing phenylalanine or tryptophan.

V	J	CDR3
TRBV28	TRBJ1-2	ASRERTGTNYGYT
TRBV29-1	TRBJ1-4	SVGGPTNEKLF
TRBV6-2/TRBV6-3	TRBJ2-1	ASSIDRVRGNEQF
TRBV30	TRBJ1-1	AWSVGGNTEAF
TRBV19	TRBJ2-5	ASSLRLAGLQETQY
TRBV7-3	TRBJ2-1	ASSSTSGSFDEQF
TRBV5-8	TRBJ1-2	ASSLDGTGESYT
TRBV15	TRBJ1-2	ATSRGGTGVDYT
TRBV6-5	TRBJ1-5	ASRPGTFDQPQH
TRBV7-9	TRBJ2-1	ASSLGQRRGVNNEQF
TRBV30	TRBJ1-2	AWEPGQTTNYGYT
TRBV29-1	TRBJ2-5	SVPSTGNWETQY
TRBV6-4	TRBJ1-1	ASSDPFSGEAF
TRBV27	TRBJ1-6	ASGPQPYNSPLH
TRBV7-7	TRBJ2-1	ASSPRSLAGGFNEQF
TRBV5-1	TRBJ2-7	ASSSDPSGGPYEQY
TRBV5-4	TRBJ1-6	ASALEGVSNSPLH
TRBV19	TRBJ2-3	ASGPRGGYGADTQY
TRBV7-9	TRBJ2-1	ASSFVGGYNEQF
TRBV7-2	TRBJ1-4	ASRPASGQGGEKLF
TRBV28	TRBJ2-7	ASSRQQGSYEQY
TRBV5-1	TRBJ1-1	ASSLGRQKNTEAF
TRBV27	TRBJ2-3	ASRLRDRGSDTQY
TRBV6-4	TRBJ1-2	ASSGEGYT
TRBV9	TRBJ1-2	ASSGYSGANYGYT
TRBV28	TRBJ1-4	ASSTGTRGEKLF
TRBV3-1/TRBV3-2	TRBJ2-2	ASKERGNTGELF